The T cell receptor beta chain under discussion was sequenced for a study of blood T cell repertoires in COVID-19 (dated by TCRdb to the early 2020s). Looking at the study overall: The collaborator samples originated in the United States, Italy and Spain and spanned the acute and convalescent phases of COVID-19. The material from the prospective study consisted of cDNA or gDNA derived from T cells, B-cell-depleted T cells, or PBMCs. Deeply sampled blood TCRbeta repertoires from subjects exposed to, actively infected with, or recovered from COVID-19 were included in the dataset. The repertoires were made available in a free public database intended to serve as a resource for research on the immune response to SARS-CoV-2. Samples came from the ongoing ImmuneRACE study (first 160 participants) plus 1,254 subjects from 6 global collaborators. Nearly every sample came with metadata listing a de-identified subject ID, COVID-19 status, age in years and sex. Where available, HLA class I and class II types were taken from metadata supplied by the sample provider and were not determined by assay-based typing.

TCRbeta CDR3 regions were amplified from genomic DNA by means of the immunoSEQ Assay, a bias-controlled multiplex PCR. Turning to the authors' computational methods: The number of nucleated cells in each sample was estimated from the amplification of reference gene primers within the assay. Sequence reads were collapsed and filtered to measure the absolute abundance of every unique TCRbeta CDR3 rearrangement. For each sample, productive Simpson clonality was calculated by taking the square root of Simpson's diversity index across productive rearrangements. Not all clones reach the TCRdb copy of this immuneACCESS table, which keeps in-frame sequences only. Checked studies attribute under half of the gap to unresolved V genes and leave the rest unexplained. That table gives V, J and clone size, and the DNA gave D and trimming. In this sample the table shows roughly 300,000 clones, approximately 92% of which occur a single time. The biggest ten clones account for approximately 1.2% of the sample.

Enrolling through a virtual design, the prospective study's participants ranged in age from roughly 18 to 100 years and lived across 24 United States geographic areas. In the prospective study, cohorts were assigned on the basis of participant-reported clinical history obtained from a screening survey and a study questionnaire. ImmuneRACE Cohort 3 recovered participants were defined by two consecutive negative NP/OP PCR tests, healthcare professional clearance, or symptom resolution. Each participant in the prospective study had whole blood, serum and a nasopharyngeal or oropharyngeal swab collected by mobile phlebotomists. Additional blood draws and questionnaires over an approximately two-month period could optionally be provided by prospective study participants. Prospective study blood samples were shipped either frozen or at room temperature before DNA extraction. From the germline V gene, CDR1 is SGHDT and CDR2 is YYEEEE. Its CDR3 holds 13 amino acids, cysteine through phenylalanine. Just the 39-base CDR3 DNA is kept, in frame starting at base 1. V gives up 5 bases and J gives up 3 bases, and the segment between their germline ends measures 11 bases.

The full study reports these points: Clinical and demographic metadata were provided uncurated, with the amount varying by source and participant.

As concerns this clone: Its cognate antigen has yet to be identified. Nothing much larger sits one base from this clone, and base qualities are not available.

Rearrangement joined TRBV5-6 to TRBJ1-1, and TRBD1 may be the D gene, going by 6 matching bases. The specimen sequenced was PBMCs or T cells enriched from blood (not recorded which). The TCR was taken from a woman under 40 who had recovered from COVID-19. The nucleotide sequence is TGTGCCAGCAGTGGACAGATAGACACTGAAGCTTTCTTT. Its amino acids are CASSGQIDTEAFF. The reference TRBV5-6 and TRBJ1-1 proteins fill in what lies around the CDR3, so the full variable domain reads DAGVTQSPTHLIKTRGQQVTLRCSPKSGHDTVSWYQQALGQGPQFIFQYYEEEERQRGNFPDRFSGHQFPNYSSELNVNALLLGDSALYLCASSGQIDTEAFFGQGTRLTVV.